A single sample gave rise to the 30 T cell receptor beta chains below, sequenced in a study of graft-versus-host responses after intestinal transplantation listed by TCRdb under 2021. In the paper's terms, the time point label means: cells obtained before transplantation from donor or recipient. In mixed lymphocyte reactions, around 200,000 CFSE-labeled pre-transplant responders were plated with around 200,000 irradiated violet-dye-labeled stimulators and cultured for 6 days. The library relied on the immunoSEQ multiplex PCR assay. Sourced from immuneACCESS, this table was stored by TCRdb with only in-frame sequences that have V and J called. A share of the clones is absent; for the studies checked, an unresolved V gene accounts for under half, and the remainder has no known explanation. Counted in this sample were about 7,800 clones; 31% of them appeared once. The top ten clones comprise approximately 2.1% of the sample.

The material sequenced was alloreactive CD8+ T cells from a mixed lymphocyte reaction culture, taken before intestinal transplant. Explained via the paper, the cell subset or site label denotes: CFSE-low proliferating T cells sorted from approximately 6-day pre-transplant mixed lymphocyte reaction (GvH or HvG direction). The receptors stem from a human patient who received an intestinal transplant.

This clone is deemed medium-sized. This sequence joins TRBV14 and TRBJ1-1; 7 bases line up with TRBD1. The V gene end was trimmed by 3 bases and the J gene end by 1 base; junction bases not matched to a gene: 5. Germline lookup yields CDR1 SGHDN and CDR2 FVKESK. This CDR3 contains 15 residues. This chain's CDR3 is CASSHTTGTNTEAFF. CDR3 nucleotides: TGTGCCAGCAGCCACACGACAGGGACGAACACTGAAGCTTTCTTT.

This clone was counted between two and nine times. A junction end diverges from the germline sequence, so it may reflect a read error. The chain employs TRBV7-2 and TRBJ2-3; D is ambiguous. Germline values: CDR1 SGHTA, CDR2 FQGNSA. There are 11 residues in the CDR3. CDR3 DNA sequence: TGTGCCAGCAGCTTAGGGTCCGAGTTTCATTTT. This gives the protein CASSLGSEFHF.

The V and J genes are TRBV6-5 and TRBJ2-1, with D possibly TRBD2 on 5 matching bases. Germline CDR1 is MNHEY and CDR2 is SVGAGI. The length of the CDR3 is 14 residues. V gave up 5 bases and J gave up 3 bases, with 11 bases separating them. Here the CDR3 DNA reads TGTGCCAGCAGTGAACTAGGTTACTACAATGAGCAGTTCTTC. Encoded protein: CASSELGYYNEQFF.

The chain is built from TRBV6-4 and TRBJ2-1, with a tentative D call TRBD2 (6 bases). CDR1 and CDR2 from the germline V gene are MRHNA and SNTAGT. V lost 2 bases, J lost 4 bases, and 12 bases lay in between. The CDR3 totals 15 residues. As DNA, the CDR3 is TGTGCCAGCAGTGACCTGGCGGGGATTTACAATGAGCAGTTCTTC. As protein: CASSDLAGIYNEQFF.

The sample holds a few counts of this clone. This rearrangement joins TRBV9 to TRBJ2-1; no clear D. The ends were cut back, 3 bases at V and 5 bases at J, with 15 bases in the middle. The CDR3 is 15 residues long. Germline values: CDR1 SGDLS, CDR2 YYNGEE. In DNA form, the CDR3 reads TGTGCCAGCAGCGCCTTCACCATGGGCAACAATGAGCAGTTCTTC. Its translation is CASSAFTMGNNEQFF. Full variable domain (outside the CDR3, taken from reference TRBV9 and TRBJ2-1): DSGVTQTPKHLITATGQRVTLRCSPRSGDLSVYWYQQSLDQGLQFLIQYYNGEERAKGNILERFSAQQFPDLHSELNLSSLELGDSALYFCASSAFTMGNNEQFFGPGTRLTVL.

The V gene is TRBV7-8, the J gene TRBJ2-7; 13 nucleotides align to TRBD2. Germline V lookup: CDR1 SGHVS, CDR2 FQNEAQ. Trimming took 5 bases from V and 2 from J; bases not matched to a gene: 12. The CDR3 extends over 18 amino acids. CDR3: CASSHPLGLAGPPYEQYF. The DNA of the CDR3 is TGTGCCAGCAGCCACCCCCTGGGACTAGCGGGACCCCCCTACGAGCAGTACTTC.

This clone was counted only a few times. In DNA, the CDR3 is TGTGCCTGGAGTGTACTACCCCCCGGGACATACCAAGAGACCCAGTACTTC. It encodes CAWSVLPPGTYQETQYF. The rearrangement joins TRBV30 to TRBJ2-5; a possible D gene is TRBD1 (6 bases). The CDR3 has 17 residues. The germline V and J ends were trimmed by 0 bases and 0 bases, with 17 bases remaining between them. Germline V CDR1 and CDR2: GTSNPN, SVGIG (reference sequence). Full variable domain (outside the CDR3, taken from reference TRBV30 and TRBJ2-5): SQTIHQWPATLVQPVGSPLSLECTVEGTSNPNLYWYRQAAGRGLQLLFYSVGIGQISSEVPQNLSASRPQDRQFILSSKKLLLSDSGFYLCAWSVLPPGTYQETQYFGPGTRLLVL.

As for this clone: The junction does not match germline at one end; this may be a read error. The chain employs TRBV28 and TRBJ1-4; D unclear. Germline V gives CDR1 MDHEN, CDR2 SYDVKM. The CDR3 totals 12 residues. The CDR3 region is CASSTTIEKLFF. The CDR3 bases are TGTGCCAGCAGCACTACTATTGAAAAACTGTTTTTT. The complete variable domain, with remaining parts taken from reference TRBV28 and TRBJ1-4, reads DVKVTQSSRYLVKRTGEKVFLECVQDMDHENMFWYRQDPGLGLRLIYFSYDVKMKEKGDIPEGYSVSREKKERFSLILESASTNQTSMYLCASSTTIEKLFFGSGTQLSVL.

The chain carries TRBV7-6 and TRBJ2-5; tentative D call: TRBD2 (5 bases). The CDR3 is 13 amino acids. Per the germline V gene, CDR1 is SGHVS and CDR2 is FNYEAQ. V lost 1 base, J lost 4 bases, and 7 bases lay in between. The CDR3 loop is CASSLGTSETQYF. For the CDR3, the DNA is TGTGCCAGCAGCTTAGGGACTTCAGAGACCCAGTACTTC.

V and J are TRBV29-1 and TRBJ2-5; perhaps TRBD1 as D (6 bases). V was cut by 7 bases and J by 5 bases, with 11 bases left in between. CDR1 and CDR2 (germline): SQVTM, ANQGSEA. The CDR3 is made up of 11 amino acids. The CDR3 coding sequence is TGCAGCGCCGAGGGGGTGGAGACCCAGTACTTC. This gives the protein CSAEGVETQYF.

This clone has only a few counts. The rearrangement links TRBV4-1 to TRBJ2-5, with a tentative D call TRBD2 (7 bases). The germline V gene encodes CDR1 MGHRA and CDR2 YSYEKL. The CDR3 runs to 15 residues. Trimming took off 0 bases at V and 4 bases at J, with 12 bases between the two ends. CDR3 nucleotide sequence: TGCGCCAGCAGCCAAGATCGGGGGGCGGGAGAGACCCAGTACTTC. Amino acids: CASSQDRGAGETQYF.

The CDR3 DNA sequence: TGTGCCAGCAGTTTCACAGGGGGTCCTTCCGAGCAGTACTTC. Amino acids: CASSFTGGPSEQYF. This chain joins TRBV27 and TRBJ2-7; 8 bases line up with TRBD1. Trimming took 3 bases from V and 6 from J; bases not matched to a gene: 7. This CDR3 comprises 14 residues. The germline CDR1 and CDR2 sequences are MNHEY and SMNVEV (reference sequence).

This clone counts as medium-sized (0.01 to 0.1%). The gene calls are TRBV16 and TRBJ1-3; unclear D gene. The germline V gene encodes CDR1 KGHSY and CDR2 FQNENV. This CDR3 region has 16 residues. The germline V and J ends were trimmed by 4 bases and 0 bases, with 13 bases remaining between them. The CDR3 loop reads CASSPPNESSGNTIYF. CDR3 bases: TGTGCCAGCAGCCCGCCCAACGAGAGCTCTGGAAACACCATATATTTT.

The chain links TRBV6-1 to TRBJ1-6, with a possible D match to TRBD1 (5 bases). Germline V lookup: CDR1 MNHNS, CDR2 SASEGT. V was trimmed by 6 bases and J by 7 bases, leaving 13 bases between them. This CDR3 is built from 14 residues. CDR3 loop: CASREGLLNSPLHF. Here the CDR3 DNA reads TGTGCCAGCAGGGAGGGACTGTTAAATTCACCCCTCCACTTT.

V is TRBV5-1 and J is TRBJ2-7; 8 nucleotides match TRBD1. With 4 bases clipped from V and 0 bases from J, the junction kept 3 bases outside the gene matches. The CDR3 consists of 14 residues. The germline CDR1 and CDR2 sequences are SGHRS and YFSETQ. In DNA, the CDR3 is TGCGCCAGCAGCCCTACAGGGGGCTCCTACGAGCAGTACTTC. Its translation: CASSPTGGSYEQYF.

This clone was recorded a few times. The gene calls are TRBV9 and TRBJ2-1; 7 nucleotides agree with TRBD2. The J segment lost 7 bases and the V segment lost 0 bases, leaving 4 bases of the junction unmatched. The CDR3 has 14 residues. Germline assignment: CDR1 SGDLS and CDR2 YYNGEE. The CDR3, as DNA: TGTGCCAGCAGCGTAGCGGGGGGTTTAAATGAGCAGTTCTTC. It is translated as CASSVAGGLNEQFF.

CDR3 sequence: CASSQVLRRAPDTQYF. CDR3 DNA: TGCGCCAGCAGCCAAGTGTTGCGGAGGGCGCCAGATACGCAGTATTTT. The chain recombines TRBV4-1 with TRBJ2-3; D perhaps matches TRBD2 (6 bases). The CDR3 runs 16 residues. Germline lookup yields CDR1 MGHRA and CDR2 YSYEKL. Deletions cut 1 base from V and 4 bases from J, with 15 bases between.

This CDR3 reads CASSEWAGGSYEQYF. DNA for the CDR3: TGTGCCAGTTCGGAATGGGCAGGGGGGTCCTACGAGCAGTACTTC. The rearrangement joins TRBV11-3 to TRBJ2-7, with D possibly TRBD1 on 7 matching bases. The CDR3 runs 15 residues. V dropped 9 bases and J dropped 1 base, with 19 bases sitting between them. Germline V CDR1 and CDR2: SGHNT, YENEEA.

The rearrangement uses TRBV5-1 and TRBJ2-1, with D maybe TRBD1 (5 bases). Germline V lookup: CDR1 SGHRS, CDR2 YFSETQ. This CDR3 is built from 13 residues. Trimming removed 3 bases at V and 5 bases at J, with 9 bases between. The DNA of the CDR3 is TGCGCCAGCAGCTGGGCAGGGAACAATGAGCAGTTCTTC. Its translation: CASSWAGNNEQFF.

The rearrangement uses TRBV7-9 and TRBJ2-3; 13 nucleotides align to TRBD2. The CDR3 runs 16 residues. The germline CDR1 and CDR2 sequences are SEHNR and FQNEAQ (reference sequence). V was clipped by 4 bases and J by 6 bases; unmatched bases: 7. The CDR3 loop reads CASSSLLAGGVDTQYF. CDR3 DNA: TGTGCCAGCAGCTCCCTACTAGCGGGAGGGGTGGATACGCAGTATTTT.

By sample share, this clone is large. The chain carries TRBV7-9 and TRBJ1-3, with TRBD1 matching over 9 bases. Trimming removed 5 bases from V and 2 bases from J; junction bases left unmatched: 4. The CDR3 runs to 15 residues. Germline V gene data show CDR1 as SEHNR and CDR2 as FQNEAQ (reference sequence). CDR3 region: CASSGTGIAGNTIYF. The DNA of the CDR3 is TGTGCCAGCAGCGGGACAGGGATAGCTGGAAACACCATATATTTT.

The chain is built from TRBV16 and TRBJ2-1; TRBD2 is a possible D gene (5 bases). V was clipped by 2 bases and J by 4 bases, with 12 bases between them. CDR3 length equals 15 residues. Germline assignment: CDR1 KGHSY and CDR2 FQNENV. The CDR3 region is CASSQRRTWYNEQFF. The CDR3 region has the DNA TGTGCCAGCAGCCAACGCCGGACTTGGTACAATGAGCAGTTCTTC.

This chain links TRBV6-5 with TRBJ1-1; 9 bases agree with TRBD1. There are 14 residues in the CDR3. Unmatched junction bases numbered 6, after V lost 5 bases and J lost 5 bases. Looked up from germline, CDR1 is MNHEY and CDR2 is SVGAGI. This CDR3 is CASSPGTGLTEAFF. The CDR3 DNA follows: TGTGCCAGCAGTCCCGGGACAGGGCTAACTGAAGCTTTCTTT.

This chain joins TRBV7-2 and TRBJ1-2, with a possible D match to TRBD1 (5 bases). Germline CDR1 is SGHTA and CDR2 is FQGNSA. The length of the CDR3 is 14 residues. Trimming pared 5 bases from V and 5 bases from J, leaving 15 bases between. CDR3 in amino acids: CASSPDTYGYGYTF. The CDR3 coding sequence is TGTGCCAGCAGCCCGGACACTTACGGGTATGGCTACACCTTC.

This clone was observed a handful of times. The chain couples TRBV2 to TRBJ2-7, with 9 bases lining up with TRBD1. The trim removed 10 bases at V and 0 bases at J, leaving 4 bases unmatched. The germline gives CDR1 SNHLY, CDR2 FYNNEI. The CDR3 has 13 amino acids. In DNA, the CDR3 is TGTGCCATTGGGACAGGGAGCTCCTACGAGCAGTACTTC. Amino acid sequence: CAIGTGSSYEQYF.

By frequency in the sample, this clone is medium-sized. The chain is built from TRBV4-1 and TRBJ2-7; possible D gene TRBD1, 6 bases. V lost 3 bases and J 3 bases, leaving 15 bases between the germline ends. Germline V gene lookup returns CDR1 MGHRA and CDR2 YSYEKL. This CDR3 has 15 residues. Written as DNA, the CDR3 is TGCGCCAGCAGCCAGGTCGGCCAGGGGAGCTACGAGCAGTACTTC. It is translated as CASSQVGQGSYEQYF.

The V call is TRBV6-5, the J call TRBJ1-1; 10 nucleotides align to TRBD1. Germline CDR1 is MNHEY and CDR2 is SVGAGI. V lost 0 bases, J lost 2 bases, and 3 bases stayed unmatched. This CDR3 is built from 16 residues. The CDR3 is CASSYSRTGGNTEAFF. CDR3 bases: TGTGCCAGCAGTTACTCTAGGACAGGGGGAAACACTGAAGCTTTCTTT.

V usage is TRBV4-1 and J usage is TRBJ2-7, with D possibly being TRBD2 (6 bases). The germline V and J ends were trimmed by 2 bases and 2 bases, with 16 bases remaining between them. The CDR3 is 16 amino acids. Germline CDR1 reads MGHRA; CDR2 reads YSYEKL. DNA of the CDR3: TGCGCCAGCAGCCAATTGGGGATTGGGGGGACCTACGAGCAGTACTTC. Encoded protein: CASSQLGIGGTYEQYF.

The chain joins TRBV27 to TRBJ2-1, with D possibly being TRBD2 (5 bases). Germline V gives CDR1 MNHEY, CDR2 SMNVEV (reference sequence). The V end was cut by 7 bases, the J end by 6 bases, with 13 bases between. The CDR3 runs 13 residues. Here the CDR3 reads CASNSGSFNEQFF. The CDR3 nucleotides read TGTGCCAGCAACAGCGGTTCTTTCAATGAGCAGTTCTTC.

The CDR3 loop is CASSEVGTDNTEAFF. CDR3 sequence (DNA): TGTGCCAGCAGTGAAGTGGGGACAGACAACACTGAAGCTTTCTTT. The chain has TRBV2 and TRBJ1-1; TRBD1 matches 7 bases. Germline values: CDR1 SNHLY, CDR2 FYNNEI. Unmatched junction bases numbered 4, after V lost 1 base and J lost 2 bases. The CDR3 spans 15 residues.